This T cell receptor beta chain was recovered during a study of T cell clones after liver transplantation. Germline CDR1 and CDR2: LNHNV and YYDKDF (reference sequence). The CDR3 has 16 residues. Trimming took off 2 bases at V and 5 bases at J, with 15 bases between the two ends. The assay was immunoSEQ multiplex PCR, and TCRdb's table has in-frame clones only and misses some. The sample has around 97,000 clones, around 84% seen once. The sample in question was CD4+ T cells from blood, obtained around 48 months after liver transplant. This TCR came from a human patient who received a liver transplant. Some T cells may be graft donor cells. The V call is TRBV15, the J call TRBJ1-4, with D tentatively TRBD1 (5 bases). The CDR3 nucleotides read TGTGCCACCAGCAGACCTGGGGGAGGAACGAATGAAAAACTGTTTTTT. Translation gives CATSRPGGGTNEKLFF.